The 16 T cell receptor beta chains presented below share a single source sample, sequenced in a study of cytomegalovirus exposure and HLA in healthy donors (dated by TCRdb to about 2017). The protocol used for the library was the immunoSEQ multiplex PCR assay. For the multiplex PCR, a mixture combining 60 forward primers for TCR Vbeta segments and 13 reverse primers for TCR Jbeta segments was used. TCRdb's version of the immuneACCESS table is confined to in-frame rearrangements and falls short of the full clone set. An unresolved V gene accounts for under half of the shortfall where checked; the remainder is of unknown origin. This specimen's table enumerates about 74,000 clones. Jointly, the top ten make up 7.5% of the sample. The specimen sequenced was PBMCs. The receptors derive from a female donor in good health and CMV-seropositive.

CDR3 amino acids: CASSPVLAGEQYF. The CDR3 coding sequence is TGTGCCAGCAGCCCAGTCCTAGCTGGCGAGCAGTACTTC. The chain recombines TRBV5-6 with TRBJ2-7; possible D gene TRBD2, 5 bases. CDR1 SGHDT and CDR2 YYEEEE come from the germline V gene. Between the trimmed V and J ends, which lost 4 bases and 6 bases, there was a span of 14 bases. The CDR3 length is 13 residues.

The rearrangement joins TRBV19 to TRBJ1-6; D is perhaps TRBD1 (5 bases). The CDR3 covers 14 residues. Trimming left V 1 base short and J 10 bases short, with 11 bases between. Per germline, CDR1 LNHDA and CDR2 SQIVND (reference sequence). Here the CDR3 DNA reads TGTGCCAGTAGTATAGGGAACCGACAGTCACCCCTCCACTTT. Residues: CASSIGNRQSPLHF. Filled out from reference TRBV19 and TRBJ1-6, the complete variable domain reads DGGITQSPKYLFRKEGQNVTLSCEQNLNHDAMYWYRQDPGQGLRLIYYSQIVNDFQKGDIAEGYSVSREKKESFPLTVTSAQKNPTAFYLCASSIGNRQSPLHFGNGTRLTVT.

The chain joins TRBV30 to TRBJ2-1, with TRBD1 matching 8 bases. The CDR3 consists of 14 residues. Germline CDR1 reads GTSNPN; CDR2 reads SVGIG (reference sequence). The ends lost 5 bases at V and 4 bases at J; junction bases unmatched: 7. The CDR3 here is CAWGTGRMYNEQFF. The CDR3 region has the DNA TGTGCCTGGGGGACAGGACGAATGTACAATGAGCAGTTCTTC.

The CDR3 bases are TGTGCCAGCAGTTCGACAGGGTTCCTCCTCGAGCAGTACTTC. The encoded protein is CASSSTGFLLEQYF. This chain uses TRBV25-1 with TRBJ2-7; 7 bases fit TRBD1. Germline V gene data show CDR1 as MGHDK and CDR2 as SYGVNS. The junction had 10 bases not matched to a gene; V was cut back by 5 bases and J by 6 bases. This CDR3 comprises 14 residues.

CDR3: CASSHRTSGSGDTQYF. The CDR3 region has the DNA TGTGCCAGCAGTCACCGGACTAGCGGGAGCGGAGATACGCAGTATTTT. The rearrangement uses TRBV27 and TRBJ2-3, with 13 bases that match TRBD2. CDR1 and CDR2 (germline): MNHEY, SMNVEV (reference sequence). The CDR3 totals 16 residues. J gave up 5 bases and V 5 bases, and 7 bases lay outside the gene matches.

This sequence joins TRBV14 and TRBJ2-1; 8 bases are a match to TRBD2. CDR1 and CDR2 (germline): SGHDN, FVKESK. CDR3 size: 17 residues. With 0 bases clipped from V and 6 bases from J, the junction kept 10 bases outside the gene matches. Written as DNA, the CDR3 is TGTGCCAGCAGCCAAGATATTGCGGGAGGCCCCTCCAATGAGCAGTTCTTC. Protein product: CASSQDIAGGPSNEQFF.

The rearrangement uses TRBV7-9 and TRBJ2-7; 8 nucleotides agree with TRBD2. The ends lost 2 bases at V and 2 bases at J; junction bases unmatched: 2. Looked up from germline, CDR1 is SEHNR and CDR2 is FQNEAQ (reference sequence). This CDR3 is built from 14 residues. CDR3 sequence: CASSLTSGTYEQYF. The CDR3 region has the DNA TGTGCCAGCAGCTTAACTAGCGGTACCTACGAGCAGTACTTC.

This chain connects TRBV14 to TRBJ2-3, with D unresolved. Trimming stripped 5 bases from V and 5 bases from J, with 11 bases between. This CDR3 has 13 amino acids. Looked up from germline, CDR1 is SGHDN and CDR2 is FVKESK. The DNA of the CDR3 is TGTGCCAGCAGCGGGCAGTTGGGAGATACGCAGTATTTT. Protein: CASSGQLGDTQYF.

The CDR3 loop is CASSLGTTMNTEAFF. DNA for the CDR3: TGTGCCAGCAGCTTAGGGACAACGATGAACACTGAAGCTTTCTTT. The genes are TRBV7-2 and TRBJ1-1, with D possibly matching TRBD1 (5 bases). Trimming removed 1 base from V and 0 bases from J, with 9 bases in between. The CDR3 runs 15 residues. Germline CDR1 SGHTA, CDR2 FQGNSA.

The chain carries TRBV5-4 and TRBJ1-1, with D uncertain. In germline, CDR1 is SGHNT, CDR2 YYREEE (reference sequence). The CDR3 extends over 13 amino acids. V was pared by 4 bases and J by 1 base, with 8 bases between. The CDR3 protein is CASSRNKNTEAFF. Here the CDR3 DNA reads TGTGCCAGCAGCCGCAACAAGAACACTGAAGCTTTCTTT.

The CDR3 sequence is CASSFLTSGYGNEQFF. CDR3 bases: TGTGCCAGCAGTTTCCTTACTAGCGGGTACGGCAATGAGCAGTTCTTC. The genes are TRBV27 and TRBJ2-1; the match to TRBD2 covers 9 bases. Losses at the gene ends were 3 bases for V and 6 bases for J; bases not matched to a gene: 9. CDR3 length equals 16 residues. Germline CDR1 and CDR2: MNHEY and SMNVEV (reference sequence).

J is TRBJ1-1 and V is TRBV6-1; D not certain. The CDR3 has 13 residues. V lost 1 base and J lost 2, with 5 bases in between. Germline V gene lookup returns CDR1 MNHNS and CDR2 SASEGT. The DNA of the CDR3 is TGTGCCAGCAGTGAAGTCAGAAACACTGAAGCTTTCTTT. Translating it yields CASSEVRNTEAFF.

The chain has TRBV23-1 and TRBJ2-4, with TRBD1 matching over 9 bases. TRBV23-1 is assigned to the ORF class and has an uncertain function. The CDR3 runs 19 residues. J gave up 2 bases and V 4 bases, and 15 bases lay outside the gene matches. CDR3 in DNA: TGCGCCAGCAGTCGCCTTTCCGGGACAGGGAGAGTGTCCAAAAACATTCAGTACTTC. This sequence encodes CASSRLSGTGRVSKNIQYF.

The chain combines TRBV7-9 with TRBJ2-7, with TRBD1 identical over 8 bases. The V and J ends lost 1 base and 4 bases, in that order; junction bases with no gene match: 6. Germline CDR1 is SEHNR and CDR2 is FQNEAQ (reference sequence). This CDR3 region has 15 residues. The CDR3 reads CASSLVAGGPYEQYF. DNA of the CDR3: TGTGCCAGCAGCTTAGTTGCAGGGGGCCCGTACGAGCAGTACTTC.

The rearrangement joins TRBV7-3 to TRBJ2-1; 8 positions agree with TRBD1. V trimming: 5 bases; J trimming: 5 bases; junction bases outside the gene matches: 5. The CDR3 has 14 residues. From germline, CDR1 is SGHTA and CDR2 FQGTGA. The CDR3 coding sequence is TGTGCCAGCAGCCTCGGACAGGGCCACAATGAGCAGTTCTTC. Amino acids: CASSLGQGHNEQFF. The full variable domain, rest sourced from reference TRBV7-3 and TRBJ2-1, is GAGVSQTPSNKVTEKGKYVELRCDPISGHTALYWYRQSLGQGPEFLIYFQGTGAADDSGLPNDRFFAVRPEGSVSTLKIQRTERGDSAVYLCASSLGQGHNEQFFGPGTRLTVL.

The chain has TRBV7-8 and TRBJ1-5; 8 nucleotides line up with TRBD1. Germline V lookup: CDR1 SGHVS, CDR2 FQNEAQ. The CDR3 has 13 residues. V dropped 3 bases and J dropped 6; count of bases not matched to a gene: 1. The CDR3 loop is CASSFQGAQPQHF. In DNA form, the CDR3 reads TGTGCCAGCAGCTTTCAGGGGGCTCAGCCCCAGCATTTT.